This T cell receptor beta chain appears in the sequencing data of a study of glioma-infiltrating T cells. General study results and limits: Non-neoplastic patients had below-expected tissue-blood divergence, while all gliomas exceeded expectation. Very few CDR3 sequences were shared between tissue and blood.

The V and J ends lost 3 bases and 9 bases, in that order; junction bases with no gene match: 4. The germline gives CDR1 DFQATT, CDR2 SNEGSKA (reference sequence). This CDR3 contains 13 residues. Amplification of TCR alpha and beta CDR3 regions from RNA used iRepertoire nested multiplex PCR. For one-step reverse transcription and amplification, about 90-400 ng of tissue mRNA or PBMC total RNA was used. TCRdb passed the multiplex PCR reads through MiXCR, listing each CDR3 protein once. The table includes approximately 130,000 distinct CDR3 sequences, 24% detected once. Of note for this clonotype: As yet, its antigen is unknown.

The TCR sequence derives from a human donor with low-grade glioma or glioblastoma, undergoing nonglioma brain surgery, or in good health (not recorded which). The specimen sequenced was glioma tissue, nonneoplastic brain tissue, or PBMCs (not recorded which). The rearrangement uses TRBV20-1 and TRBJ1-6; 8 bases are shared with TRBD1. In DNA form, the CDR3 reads TGCAGTGCTAGGGGGACAGGTGGTTCACCCCTCCACTTT. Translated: CSARGTGGSPLHF.